The rows below give T cell receptor beta chains drawn from one sample of a study of T-cell memory formation after mild COVID-19. TCRdb reanalysed the 5' RACE reads using MiXCR and keeps one entry per CDR3 protein. Among roughly 400,000 distinct CDR3 sequences listed, approximately 24% were seen once. Input material: PBMCs or a T cell subset sorted from them (not recorded which). All receptors derive from an adult woman who had mild COVID-19 (a few samples of this study predate the infection). Cell type and time point are not known. Both conserved end residues are part of each CDR3. The D gene is left open where the match is weak. Rows may omit the clone size; those that give it use once, few, many or a size class.

V gene	D gene	clone size	J gene	CDR3 protein	CDR3 DNA
TRBV18	-	few	TRBJ2-7	CASSPGANYEQYF	TGTGCCAGCTCACCCGGAGCAAACTACGAGCAGTACTTC
TRBV23-1	TRBD1	few	TRBJ2-7	CASSQPLGTASKELEQYF	TGCGCCAGCAGTCAACCGCTTGGGACAGCGTCAAAAGAACTCGAGCAGTACTTC
TRBV5-6	-	-	TRBJ2-3	CASSFRLTPSTDTQYF	TGTGCCAGCAGCTTTCGACTGACACCTAGCACAGATACGCAGTATTTT
TRBV4-3	TRBD1	few	TRBJ2-3	CASSQDIQGAQPDTQYF	TGCGCCAGCAGCCAAGATATCCAGGGGGCTCAGCCAGATACGCAGTATTTT
TRBV7-6	-	few	TRBJ2-3	CASSPRPDSTDTQYF	TGTGCCAGCAGCCCCCGCCCAGATAGCACAGATACGCAGTATTTT
TRBV18	-	few	TRBJ1-1	CASSPALNTEAFF	TGTGCCAGCTCACCTGCCCTGAACACTGAAGCTTTCTTT
TRBV20-1	TRBD2	few	TRBJ2-7	CSATGLGVYEQYF	TGCAGTGCTACTGGACTAGGGGTCTACGAGCAGTACTTC
TRBV29-1	-	few	TRBJ2-2	CSVVIRPIGELFF	TGCAGCGTCGTAATCCGCCCCATCGGGGAGCTGTTTTTT
TRBV4-1	-	few	TRBJ2-7	CASSQTPNYEQYF	TGCGCCAGCAGCCAAACGCCCAACTACGAGCAGTACTTC
TRBV20-1	-	-	TRBJ2-1	CSARDRRAPDYNEQFF	TGCAGTGCTAGAGACCGGCGGGCCCCAGATTACAATGAGCAGTTCTTC
TRBV2	-	-	TRBJ1-6	CASGRRETNNSPLHF	TGTGCCAGCGGACGGAGGGAGACCAATAATTCACCCCTCCACTTT
TRBV29-1	-	-	TRBJ1-2	CSVRSVRGRLNGYTF	TGCAGCGTGCGATCGGTGAGGGGGAGGTTGAATGGCTACACCTTC
TRBV6-5	-	-	TRBJ1-5	CASSLSRLAQPQHF	TGTGCCAGCAGTCTATCCCGTCTTGCTCAGCCCCAGCATTTT
TRBV18	-	-	TRBJ1-4	CASSPDLQGLATNEKLFF	TGTGCCAGCTCACCAGATCTTCAGGGGCTTGCAACTAATGAAAAACTGTTTTTT
TRBV5-8	TRBD1	-	TRBJ2-3	CASSTNRGGIDTQYF	TGTGCCAGCAGCACTAACAGGGGTGGGATCGATACGCAGTATTTT
TRBV18	-	once	TRBJ1-5	CASSPRGDRQPQHF	TGTGCCAGCTCACCAAGGGGAGATCGTCAGCCCCAGCATTTT
TRBV30	-	few	TRBJ2-5	CAWSVLSETQYF	TGTGCCTGGAGTGTACTATCAGAGACCCAGTACTTC
TRBV5-1	TRBD2	few	TRBJ2-7	CASSRQAAGASYEQYF	TGCGCCAGCAGCCGGCAGGCAGCGGGGGCCTCCTACGAGCAGTACTTC
TRBV4-3	TRBD2	-	TRBJ2-3	CASSQGGRGSTDTQYF	TGCGCCAGCAGCCAAGGAGGGCGGGGGAGCACAGATACGCAGTATTTT
TRBV6-5	TRBD1	few	TRBJ1-5	CASSSDRVRNQPQHF	TGTGCCAGCAGTTCGGACAGGGTACGCAATCAGCCCCAGCATTTT
TRBV20-1	TRBD1	-	TRBJ2-7	CSARGPGQGRHEQYF	TGCAGTGCTAGGGGACCTGGACAGGGGAGGCACGAGCAGTACTTC
TRBV14	-	-	TRBJ2-3	CASSQLSGAYTDTQYF	TGTGCCAGCAGCCAACTTAGCGGAGCCTACACAGATACGCAGTATTTT
TRBV25-1	TRBD2	-	TRBJ2-1	CASSALLPSGRACEQFF	TGTGCCAGCAGTGCGCTCCTTCCTAGCGGGAGGGCCTGTGAGCAGTTCTTC
TRBV12-3/TRBV12-4	-	-	TRBJ2-2	CASRRKGHLGTGELFF	TGTGCCAGCAGACGCAAGGGACACCTAGGAACCGGGGAGCTGTTTTTT
TRBV7-9	-	-	TRBJ1-2	CASSLRPYGYTF	TGTGCCAGCAGCTTACGGCCCTATGGCTACACCTTC
TRBV29-1	TRBD2	-	TRBJ2-7	CSVERVAGAYEQYF	TGCAGCGTTGAAAGGGTAGCGGGAGCCTACGAGCAGTACTTC
TRBV30	-	-	TRBJ1-2	CAWVGGNYGYTF	TGTGCCTGGGTAGGAGGGAACTATGGCTACACCTTC
TRBV6-5	-	-	TRBJ2-4	CASSPSDLGAKNIQYF	TGTGCCAGCAGTCCCTCGGATTTAGGAGCCAAAAACATTCAGTACTTC
TRBV29-1	TRBD2	few	TRBJ2-1	CSVEDVGRSSYNEQFF	TGCAGCGTTGAAGATGTCGGGAGGAGCTCCTACAATGAGCAGTTCTTC
TRBV7-9	TRBD1	few	TRBJ1-2	CASSLAGTGGYGYTF	TGTGCCAGCAGCTTAGCCGGGACAGGGGGCTATGGCTACACCTTC
TRBV24-1	TRBD2	-	TRBJ2-1	CATSDWPSGTYNEQFF	TGTGCCACCAGTGATTGGCCTAGCGGTACCTACAATGAGCAGTTCTTC
TRBV4-3	-	-	TRBJ1-1	CASSQEKGMNTEAFF	TGCGCCAGCAGCCAAGAAAAGGGCATGAACACTGAAGCTTTCTTT
TRBV7-9	TRBD2	few	TRBJ2-3	CASSLGLAGDSTDTQYF	TGTGCCAGCAGCTTAGGGCTAGCGGGAGACAGCACAGATACGCAGTATTTT
TRBV20-1	-	many	TRBJ2-2	CSARREGATTGELFF	TGCAGTGCTAGGAGGGAGGGGGCGACCACCGGGGAGCTGTTTTTT
TRBV30	TRBD2	-	TRBJ2-2	CAWRLAGNTGELFF	TGTGCCTGGAGACTAGCGGGGAACACCGGGGAGCTGTTTTTT